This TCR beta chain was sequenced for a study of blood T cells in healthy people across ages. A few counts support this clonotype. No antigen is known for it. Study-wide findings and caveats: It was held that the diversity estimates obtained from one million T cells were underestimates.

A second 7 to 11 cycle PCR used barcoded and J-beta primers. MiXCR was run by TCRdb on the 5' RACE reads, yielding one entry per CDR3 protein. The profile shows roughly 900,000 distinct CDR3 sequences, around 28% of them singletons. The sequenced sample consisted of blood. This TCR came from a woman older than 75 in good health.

CDR3 protein: CASSPGSGRSQETQYF. DNA for the CDR3: TGTGCCAGCTCACCGGGGTCAGGCCGGTCCCAAGAGACCCAGTACTTC. The chain recombines TRBV18 with TRBJ2-5, with no clear D. The CDR3 extends over 16 amino acids. The germline V and J ends were trimmed by 3 bases and 1 base, with 15 bases remaining between them. Germline loops: CDR1 KGHSH, CDR2 LQKENI. The full variable domain, rest sourced from reference TRBV18 and TRBJ2-5, is NAGVMQNPRHLVRRRGQEARLRCSPMKGHSHVYWYRQLPEEGLKFMVYLQKENIIDESGMPKERFSAEFPKEGPSILRIQQVVRGDSAAYFCASSPGSGRSQETQYFGPGTRLLVL.